Following are 28 T cell receptor beta chains from one sample sequenced in a study of beta chain features in type 1 diabetes. Sequenced material consisted of expressed TCRB transcripts (all of the isolated RNA was reverse transcribed). Sequencing used immunoSEQ multiplex PCR; TCRdb keeps in-frame clones, though not all of them. There are about 170,000 clones in the sample; roughly 8% occur only once, and approximately 0.87% lies in the top ten. No antigens are known for them. Study-wide findings and caveats: Researchers report that Type 1 diabetes patients had moderately but significantly shorter TCRB CDR3s across all four CD4+ subsets.

The sample consisted of central memory CD4+ T cells from blood. These receptors were obtained from a woman in her 40s with type 1 diabetes.

The V call is TRBV30, the J call TRBJ2-3; 10 bases align to TRBD2. The V gene's germline CDR1 is GTSNPN and CDR2 SVGIG (reference sequence). CDR3 length equals 15 residues. V lost 0 bases and J lost 3; bases outside the gene matches: 3. The CDR3 sequence is CAWSVSSGRTDTQYF. In nucleotides, the CDR3 is TGTGCCTGGAGTGTGTCTAGCGGGAGAACAGATACGCAGTATTTT. The whole variable domain, remainder taken from reference TRBV30 and TRBJ2-3, is SQTIHQWPATLVQPVGSPLSLECTVEGTSNPNLYWYRQAAGRGLQLLFYSVGIGQISSEVPQNLSASRPQDRQFILSSKKLLLSDSGFYLCAWSVSSGRTDTQYFGPGTRLTVL.

The rearrangement links TRBV27 to TRBJ2-7, with 7 bases fitting TRBD1. Per germline, CDR1 MNHEY and CDR2 SMNVEV (reference sequence). The CDR3 sequence is 12 residues long. The V segment lost 5 bases and the J segment 7 bases; nucleotides outside the gene matches: 5. CDR3 coding DNA: TGTGCCAGCAGTCAGACAGGGTTGGAGCAGTACTTC. The encoded protein is CASSQTGLEQYF.

This clone has more than one count but fewer than ten. The V and J genes are TRBV7-2 and TRBJ2-1, with D possibly TRBD1 on 5 matching bases. CDR3 length equals 13 residues. Looked up from germline, CDR1 is SGHTA and CDR2 is FQGNSA. The germline V and J ends were trimmed by 1 base and 7 bases, with 8 bases remaining between them. CDR3 loop: CASSLGQRNEQFF. CDR3 coding DNA: TGTGCCAGCAGCTTAGGACAGAGGAATGAGCAGTTCTTC. Drawing the rest from reference TRBV7-2 and TRBJ2-1, the complete variable domain is GAGVSQSPSNKVTEKGKDVELRCDPISGHTALYWYRQSLGQGLEFLIYFQGNSAPDKSGLPSDRFSAERTGGSVSTLTIQRTQQEDSAVYLCASSLGQRNEQFFGPGTRLTVL.

The rearrangement uses TRBV6-1 and TRBJ1-2, with 10 positions matching TRBD1. Trimming took 5 bases from V and 6 from J; bases not matched to a gene: 6. Germline-derived CDR1 and CDR2 are MNHNS and SASEGT. The CDR3 sequence is 14 residues long. CDR3: CASSTWDRGDGYTF. Here the CDR3 DNA reads TGTGCCAGCAGTACCTGGGACAGGGGTGATGGCTACACCTTC.

This chain uses TRBV19 with TRBJ2-1; 8 nucleotides align to TRBD2. The J segment lost 10 bases and the V segment lost 6 bases, leaving 11 bases of the junction unmatched. CDR1 is LNHDA and CDR2 is SQIVND in the germline V gene (reference sequence). CDR3 length: 14 amino acids. CDR3 sequence: CASSQTGGPGEQFF. The CDR3 coding sequence is TGTGCCAGTAGCCAAACGGGAGGGCCAGGGGAGCAGTTCTTC.

This clone came up many times. The rearrangement links TRBV7-2 to TRBJ2-1; 9 bases fit TRBD2. The V gene end was trimmed by 0 bases and the J gene end by 7 bases; junction bases not matched to a gene: 10. The CDR3 consists of 17 residues. The germline V gene encodes CDR1 SGHTA and CDR2 FQGNSA. The CDR3 DNA reads TGTGCCAGCAGCTTAGCAGAGGGCGGGGGGGCCGGTAATGAGCAGTTCTTC. Its protein is CASSLAEGGGAGNEQFF.

The chain uses TRBV28 and TRBJ1-2, with 9 positions matching TRBD1. The CDR3 loop spans 15 amino acids. Germline V gene sequence: CDR1 MDHEN, CDR2 SYDVKM. J lost 0 bases, V lost 6 bases, and 5 bases had no gene match. The CDR3 DNA is TGTGCCAGCAGGGGACAGGGAATGTCTAACTATGGCTACACCTTC. It is translated as CASRGQGMSNYGYTF.

This clone was seen a few times. The chain recombines TRBV14 with TRBJ1-2; D is possibly TRBD1 (5 bases). Germline CDR1 reads SGHDN; CDR2 reads FVKESK. With 3 bases removed from V and 5 bases from J, the gap between germline ends came to 13 bases. The CDR3 loop spans 14 amino acids. The CDR3 loop reads CASSQQGDSYGYTF. The CDR3 DNA follows: TGTGCCAGCAGCCAGCAGGGCGACAGTTATGGCTACACCTTC. The full variable domain, its missing parts supplied by reference TRBV14 and TRBJ1-2, is EAGVTQFPSHSVIEKGQTVTLRCDPISGHDNLYWYRRVMGKEIKFLLHFVKESKQDESGMPNNRFLAERTGGTYSTLKVQPAELEDSGVYFCASSQQGDSYGYTFGSGTRLTVV.

V usage is TRBV27 and J usage is TRBJ1-2, with 7 bases identical to TRBD1. Germline V lookup: CDR1 MNHEY, CDR2 SMNVEV (reference sequence). V shed 5 bases, J shed 4 bases, and the junction held 10 bases outside the gene matches. This CDR3 is built from 15 residues. The CDR3 DNA sequence: TGTGCCAGCAGTCGCGATCCCTCAGGGGGCTATGGCTACACCTTC. This gives the protein CASSRDPSGGYGYTF.

This clone was detected a few times. The V and J genes are TRBV29-1 and TRBJ1-1; unclear D gene. The V and J ends lost 8 bases and 3 bases respectively, with 16 bases between them. The CDR3 consists of 13 residues. The germline gives CDR1 SQVTM, CDR2 ANQGSEA. The CDR3 loop is CSLGKDPYTEAFF. As DNA, the CDR3 is TGCAGCCTCGGGAAGGATCCGTACACTGAAGCTTTCTTT.

This clone occurred many times. The V and J genes are TRBV29-1 and TRBJ2-1; D is unresolved. CDR1 SQVTM and CDR2 ANQGSEA come from the germline V gene. V was clipped by 7 bases and J by 1 base, with 14 bases between them. CDR3 length: 14 amino acids. The CDR3 spells CSAEMSFSYNEQFF. The CDR3 DNA is TGCAGCGCAGAAATGTCGTTTTCCTACAATGAGCAGTTCTTC.

This clone was detected a few times. The J gene is TRBJ2-7, the V gene TRBV6-1; 7 bases are shared with TRBD1. This CDR3 is built from 18 residues. Germline V gene data show CDR1 as MNHNS and CDR2 as SASEGT. Unmatched junction bases numbered 20, after V lost 4 bases and J lost 5 bases. The CDR3 bases are TGTGCCAGCAGTGGCCCCAACCGACGACAGGGTATTTCCCACGAGCAGTACTTC. It is translated as CASSGPNRRQGISHEQYF.

This clone occurred many times. The rearrangement links TRBV29-1 to TRBJ2-7; D is possibly TRBD1 (5 bases). V was cut by 4 bases and J by 1 base, with 5 bases left in between. CDR1 SQVTM and CDR2 ANQGSEA come from the germline V gene. CDR3 length: 11 residues. The CDR3 DNA sequence: TGCAGCGTTGGACAGTCCTACGAGCAGTACTTC. Residues: CSVGQSYEQYF.

The table lists this clone with a few counts. Here the CDR3 reads CASSYMSTEQYF. The CDR3 DNA follows: TGTGCCAGCAGTTACATGTCGACAGAGCAGTACTTC. The chain employs TRBV6-6 and TRBJ2-7, with D uncertain. The CDR3 covers 12 residues. The V and J ends lost 2 bases and 7 bases respectively, with 9 bases between them. Germline V lookup: CDR1 MNHNY, CDR2 SVGAGI (reference sequence).

The chain has TRBV4-3 and TRBJ2-3; tentatively, D is TRBD2 (6 bases). The V end was cut by 0 bases, the J end by 1 base, with 11 bases between. Germline V gives CDR1 LGHNA, CDR2 YSLEER. This CDR3 is 16 amino acids long. DNA for the CDR3: TGCGCCAGCAGCCAAGATCGGGCTAGCGGCACAGATACGCAGTATTTT. Its translation: CASSQDRASGTDTQYF.

The chain links TRBV21-1 to TRBJ2-7; the table gives TRBD2 as D, unverified against the DNA. TRBV21-1 is recorded as a pseudogene. This CDR3 has 16 amino acids. The CDR3 loop reads CASSYPSGLFSYEQYF. The CDR3 coding sequence is TGTGCCAGCAGCTACCCTAGCGGCTTATTCTCCTACGAGCAGTACTTC.

The CDR3 nucleotides are TGTGCCAGTAGTACCACAGGGGGCAATCAGCCCCAGCATTTT. Amino acid sequence: CASSTTGGNQPQHF. The rearrangement joins TRBV19 to TRBJ1-5; 7 bases line up with TRBD1. The CDR3 totals 14 residues. Germline V gene lookup returns CDR1 LNHDA and CDR2 SQIVND (reference sequence). The ends lost 4 bases at V and 2 bases at J; junction bases unmatched: 2.

The chain recombines TRBV7-2 with TRBJ2-3; TRBD2 matches 9 bases. Unmatched junction bases numbered 4, after V lost 1 base and J lost 5 bases. Germline V gene sequence: CDR1 SGHTA, CDR2 FQGNSA. CDR3 length: 15 residues. The CDR3 is CASSLGGRAGDTQYF. In DNA form, the CDR3 reads TGTGCCAGCAGCTTAGGCGGGAGGGCTGGAGATACGCAGTATTTT.

The chain has TRBV6-5 and TRBJ1-1; a possible D gene is TRBD1 (6 bases). The CDR3 spans 15 residues. Germline-derived CDR1 and CDR2 are MNHEY and SVGAGI. The ends were cut back, 2 bases at V and 5 bases at J, with 15 bases in the middle. This chain's CDR3 is CASSYVGGARTEAFF. The CDR3 bases are TGTGCCAGCAGTTACGTTGGGGGCGCGAGGACTGAAGCTTTCTTT.

This clone has ten or more counts. The J gene is TRBJ2-2, the V gene TRBV29-1, with TRBD1 matching 9 bases. The CDR3 runs 14 residues. V gave up 6 bases and J gave up 6 bases; unmatched junction bases: 8. Germline CDR1 is SQVTM and CDR2 is ANQGSEA. This chain's CDR3 is CSVLGTGRAGELFF. DNA of the CDR3: TGCAGCGTCCTCGGGACAGGGCGGGCCGGGGAGCTGTTTTTT.

The sample holds a few counts of this clone. This chain connects TRBV7-2 to TRBJ2-3; possibly TRBD1 for D (6 bases). The V gene's germline CDR1 is SGHTA and CDR2 FQGNSA. V was cut by 3 bases and J by 4 bases, with 14 bases left in between. The length of the CDR3 is 15 residues. DNA of the CDR3: TGTGCCAGCAGCTTCCAGGGACACGGCCCAGATACGCAGTATTTT. It yields the protein CASSFQGHGPDTQYF.

This clone was seen a few times. The V gene is TRBV5-1, the J gene TRBJ2-5, with 7 positions matching TRBD2. V shed 0 bases and J 7 bases; nucleotides not matched to a gene: 9. CDR1 is SGHRS, CDR2 YFSETQ, per germline. CDR3 length: 15 amino acids. The CDR3 nucleotides are TGCGCCAGCAGCTTGGGCGGGGGAGAGGTCGGGACCCAGTACTTC. Protein: CASSLGGGEVGTQYF.

This clone was found a few times. The rearrangement joins TRBV7-3 to TRBJ1-2, with D possibly being TRBD1 (5 bases). The V gene's germline CDR1 is SGHTA and CDR2 FQGTGA. The V end was cut by 2 bases, the J end by 6 bases, with 13 bases between. CDR3 length: 14 amino acids. Here the CDR3 reads CASSLGREGDGYTF. CDR3 coding DNA: TGTGCCAGCAGCTTAGGCAGGGAGGGAGATGGCTACACCTTC.

In its sample, this clone was seen many times. The chain uses TRBV4-3 and TRBJ1-2; D not certain. The length of the CDR3 is 15 residues. V lost 0 bases to trimming and J lost 0 bases, with 8 bases between them. Germline lookup yields CDR1 LGHNA and CDR2 YSLEER. The CDR3 region is CASSQEWATNYGYTF. As DNA, the CDR3 is TGCGCCAGCAGCCAAGAGTGGGCCACTAACTATGGCTACACCTTC.

The chain combines TRBV19 with TRBJ1-1; D is unresolved. Germline assignment: CDR1 LNHDA and CDR2 SQIVND (reference sequence). The CDR3 has 13 residues. Deletions cut 5 bases from V and 1 base from J, with 8 bases between. The CDR3 DNA is TGTGCCAGTAGTTGGCTGGCGAACACTGAAGCTTTCTTT. Translation gives CASSWLANTEAFF.

The V gene is TRBV7-3, the J gene TRBJ2-6, with TRBD1 matching 7 bases. V lost 6 bases to trimming and J lost 0 bases; unmatched junction nucleotides: 11. CDR3 length equals 18 residues. Germline V gene data show CDR1 as SGHTA and CDR2 as FQGTGA. CDR3 bases: TGTGCCAGCAGGATAACAGGGGCCTTCGTCTCTGGGGCCAACGTCCTGACTTTC. This translates into CASRITGAFVSGANVLTF.

This clone was seen only a few times. This CDR3 reads CASSQSQNTGELFF. The CDR3 DNA is TGCGCCAGCAGCCAAAGCCAGAACACCGGGGAGCTGTTTTTT. This sequence joins TRBV4-3 and TRBJ2-2; D gene unclear. Trimming removed 2 bases at V and 1 base at J, with 5 bases between. CDR3 length: 14 amino acids. CDR1 is LGHNA and CDR2 is YSLEER in the germline V gene.

The chain links TRBV18 to TRBJ1-2, with 9 bases fitting TRBD1. Losses at the gene ends were 4 bases for V and 4 bases for J; bases not matched to a gene: 7. CDR3 length: 15 residues. CDR1 KGHSH and CDR2 LQKENI come from the germline V gene. The CDR3 DNA reads TGTGCCAGCTCACGTGAGGACAGGGGAGGCTATGGCTACACCTTC. The encoded protein is CASSREDRGGYGYTF.